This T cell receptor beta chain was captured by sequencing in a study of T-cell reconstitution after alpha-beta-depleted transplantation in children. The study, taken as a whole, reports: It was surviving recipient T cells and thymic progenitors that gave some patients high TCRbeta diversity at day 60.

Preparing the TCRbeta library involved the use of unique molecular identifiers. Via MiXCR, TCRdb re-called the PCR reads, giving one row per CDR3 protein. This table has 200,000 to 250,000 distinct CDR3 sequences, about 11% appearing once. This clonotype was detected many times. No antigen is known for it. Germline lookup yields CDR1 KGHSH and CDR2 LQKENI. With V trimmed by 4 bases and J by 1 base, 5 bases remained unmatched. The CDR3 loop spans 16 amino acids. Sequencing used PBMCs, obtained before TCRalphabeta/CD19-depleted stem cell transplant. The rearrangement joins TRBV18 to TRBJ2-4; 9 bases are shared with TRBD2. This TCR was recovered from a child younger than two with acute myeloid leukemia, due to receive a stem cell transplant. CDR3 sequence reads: CASSQPGLAAKNIQYF. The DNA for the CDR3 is TGTGCCAGCTCACAGCCCGGACTAGCGGCCAAAAACATTCAGTACTTC.